The present T cell receptor (beta chain) was sequenced within a study of TIL therapy for anti-PD-1-resistant metastatic lung cancer. Overall study context: Patients had a median age of almost 55 years (range 38-75). Tumors carried a median 1.5 non-synonymous mutations per megabase.

The immunoSEQ assay was v3. Sequencing depth was around 2 million read pairs for survey level, roughly 4.5-6 million for deep. Assay used: immunoSEQ multiplex PCR; TCRdb lists only in-frame clones, some missing. In the table there are 35,000 or so clones, less than 85% of which are singletons. Described time point: pre-treatment sample, taken before nivolumab and TIL therapy. The CDR3 sequence is 14 residues long. V lost 6 bases to trimming and J lost 0 bases, with 11 bases between them. Germline values: CDR1 MDHEN, CDR2 SYDVKM. This chain links TRBV28 with TRBJ1-2, with D hard to call. This specimen consisted of blood, obtained at baseline. The clonotype was recovered from a person aged 25-85 years with non-small cell lung cancer. CDR3 in amino acids: CASRAELANYGYTF. CDR3 DNA: TGTGCCAGCAGGGCAGAATTAGCTAACTATGGCTACACCTTC.